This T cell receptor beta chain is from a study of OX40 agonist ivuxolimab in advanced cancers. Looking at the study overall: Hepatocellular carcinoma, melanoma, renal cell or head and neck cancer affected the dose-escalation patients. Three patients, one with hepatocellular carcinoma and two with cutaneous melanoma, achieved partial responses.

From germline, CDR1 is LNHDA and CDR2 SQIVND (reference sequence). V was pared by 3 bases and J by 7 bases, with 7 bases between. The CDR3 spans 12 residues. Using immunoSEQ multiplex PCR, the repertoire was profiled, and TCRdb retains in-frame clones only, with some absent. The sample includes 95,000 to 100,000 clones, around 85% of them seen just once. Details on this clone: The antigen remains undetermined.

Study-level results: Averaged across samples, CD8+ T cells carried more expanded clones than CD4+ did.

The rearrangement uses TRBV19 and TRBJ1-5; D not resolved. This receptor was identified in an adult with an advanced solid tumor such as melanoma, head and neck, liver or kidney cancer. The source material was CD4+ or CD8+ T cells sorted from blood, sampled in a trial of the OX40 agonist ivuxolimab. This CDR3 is CASSMGGQPQHF. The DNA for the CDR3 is TGTGCCAGTAGTATGGGAGGGCAGCCCCAGCATTTT.